The sequence of this T cell receptor (beta chain) was determined in a study of cytomegalovirus exposure and HLA in healthy donors. Study at large: Falling in the Caucasian-associated ancestry cluster were 80% to 85% of under 450 genotyped donors.

As for this clone: The antigen is not known.

The study, taken as a whole, reports: It was taken for granted in presence/absence analyses that sequencing depth across donors was roughly uniform.

Primers for the PCR totalled 60 Vbeta and 13 Jbeta. Methods used by the authors: Later, an analysis found 75 million to 100 million unique TCR beta chains, and roughly 10 million of these were shared. TCRdb's table, derived via immunoSEQ multiplex PCR, lists solely in-frame clones and lacks some. Clonal size and the V and J genes are those of that table, whereas D and trimming came from the DNA. The table has about 160,000 clones, 65% to 85% seen once. The CDR3 runs to 17 residues. V lost 0 bases and J 2 bases, leaving 11 bases between the germline ends. Germline CDR1 is MNHEY and CDR2 is SMNVEV (reference sequence).

The clonotype originates from a woman between 45 and 60 years old in good health and CMV-seropositive. The V and J genes are TRBV27 and TRBJ1-6; D not resolved. Sequenced: PBMCs. CDR3 nucleotides: TGTGCCAGCAGTTTATCGATCGGAGGCCCCTATAATTCACCCCTCCACTTT. Its translation: CASSLSIGGPYNSPLHF.